One and the same sample provided the 20 T cell receptor beta chains below, sequenced in a study of radiotherapy plus CTLA-4 blockade in lung cancer. Generated by immunoSEQ multiplex PCR, the TCRdb table keeps only in-frame clones and is missing some. In the table there are around 85,000 clones, around 85% of which are singletons. Sample: peripheral blood, taken from a patient treated with radiotherapy plus ipilimumab. The receptors were gathered from a human donor with non-small cell lung cancer who had a partial response to radiotherapy plus ipilimumab.

V is TRBV6-6 and J is TRBJ2-5, with 9 bases identical to TRBD1. This CDR3 has 16 amino acids. Germline V gene lookup returns CDR1 MNHNY and CDR2 SVGAGI (reference sequence). Trimming removed 7 bases from V and 0 bases from J; junction bases left unmatched: 9. The CDR3 bases are TGTGCCAGCAAGCTCCTACAGGGGGCGAACCAAGAGACCCAGTACTTC. Protein: CASKLLQGANQETQYF.

V is TRBV6-4 and J is TRBJ2-3, with 10 bases aligning to TRBD1. This CDR3 is 17 amino acids long. Trimming at V came to 0 bases and at J to 2 bases, leaving 5 bases not matched to a gene. CDR1 is MRHNA and CDR2 is SNTAGT in the germline V gene. CDR3 DNA sequence: TGTGCCAGCAGTGACTCCCGACAGGGGGCCACCACAGATACGCAGTATTTT. Its protein is CASSDSRQGATTDTQYF.

The genes are TRBV27 and TRBJ1-6, with D hard to call. Trimming pared 2 bases from V and 3 bases from J, leaving 5 bases between. From germline, CDR1 is MNHEY and CDR2 SMNVEV (reference sequence). The CDR3 contains 14 residues. The CDR3 bases are TGTGCCAGCAGTTTACGGGGCTATAATTCACCCCTCCACTTT. It specifies CASSLRGYNSPLHF.

The chain combines TRBV15 with TRBJ2-1; TRBD1 is a possible D gene (6 bases). Germline V lookup: CDR1 LNHNV, CDR2 YYDKDF (reference sequence). The V end was cut by 3 bases, the J end by 7 bases, with 16 bases between. The CDR3 is 15 amino acids. CDR3 sequence (DNA): TGTGCCACCAGCAGTGACAGGACCTTGGCAAATGAGCAGTTCTTC. The encoded protein is CATSSDRTLANEQFF.

The chain employs TRBV2 and TRBJ1-5; D uncertain. The CDR3 has 14 residues. Trimming left V 6 bases short and J 0 bases short, with 9 bases between. Germline CDR1 SNHLY, CDR2 FYNNEI. Here the CDR3 reads CASSPTYSNQPQHF. In DNA form, the CDR3 reads TGTGCCAGCAGCCCTACCTATAGCAATCAGCCCCAGCATTTT. Supplemented by reference TRBV2 and TRBJ1-5, the full variable domain reads EPEVTQTPSHQVTQMGQEVILRCVPISNHLYFYWYRQILGQKVEFLVSFYNNEISEKSEIFDDQFSVERPDGSNFTLKIRSTKLEDSAMYFCASSPTYSNQPQHFGDGTRLSIL.

The rearrangement joins TRBV11-2 to TRBJ1-1, with TRBD1 matching over 10 bases. CDR3 length: 16 amino acids. V shed 3 bases, J shed 3 bases, and the junction held 7 bases outside the gene matches. CDR1 is SGHAT and CDR2 is FQNNGV in the germline V gene. CDR3 coding DNA: TGTGCCAGCAGCTTTCTCGGGACAGGGGAGTACACTGAAGCTTTCTTT. Translated, it gives CASSFLGTGEYTEAFF. Full variable domain (remainder filled in from reference TRBV11-2 and TRBJ1-1): EAGVAQSPRYKIIEKRQSVAFWCNPISGHATLYWYQQILGQGPKLLIQFQNNGVVDDSQLPKDRFSAERLKGVDSTLKIQPAKLEDSAVYLCASSFLGTGEYTEAFFGQGTRLTVV.

The chain couples TRBV28 to TRBJ2-3; 8 bases map to TRBD2. Trimming removed 6 bases from V and 8 bases from J; junction bases left unmatched: 7. CDR1 and CDR2 (germline): MDHEN, SYDVKM. The CDR3 is 13 residues long. The CDR3 region is CASSPGGAGTQYF. CDR3 nucleotides: TGTGCCAGCAGCCCCGGGGGGGCCGGTACGCAGTATTTT.

The V and J genes are TRBV10-1 and TRBJ2-1; the match to TRBD1 covers 9 bases. Germline values: CDR1 WNHNN, CDR2 SYGVQD (reference sequence). The J segment lost 6 bases and the V segment lost 6 bases, leaving 12 bases of the junction unmatched. The CDR3 runs 16 residues. This CDR3 is CASSRKTGGLSNEQFF. Here the CDR3 DNA reads TGCGCCAGCAGCAGAAAGACAGGGGGTTTGAGCAATGAGCAGTTCTTC.

V is TRBV18 and J is TRBJ2-1; a weak D match, TRBD1 (6 bases). V gave up 3 bases and J gave up 9 bases, with 9 bases separating them. Germline V gene lookup returns CDR1 KGHSH and CDR2 LQKENI. The CDR3 is 12 amino acids. In nucleotides, the CDR3 is TGTGCCAGCTCACCGACAGGCAGTGAGCAGTTCTTC. Residues: CASSPTGSEQFF. Full variable domain (rest looked up from reference TRBV18 and TRBJ2-1): NAGVMQNPRHLVRRRGQEARLRCSPMKGHSHVYWYRQLPEEGLKFMVYLQKENIIDESGMPKERFSAEFPKEGPSILRIQQVVRGDSAAYFCASSPTGSEQFFGPGTRLTVL.

The genes are TRBV28 and TRBJ1-2; tentative D call: TRBD1 (6 bases). Germline V gives CDR1 MDHEN, CDR2 SYDVKM. Trimming took off 2 bases at V and 5 bases at J, with 12 bases between the two ends. This CDR3 is built from 14 residues. The CDR3 region is CASSLTQDRYGYTF. CDR3 nucleotides: TGTGCCAGCAGTTTAACCCAGGACAGATATGGCTACACCTTC.

This chain links TRBV5-4 with TRBJ2-5; D might be TRBD1 (6 bases). CDR3 length: 13 residues. V shed 5 bases and J shed 3 bases, with 11 bases lying between them. Germline V gene lookup returns CDR1 SGHNT and CDR2 YYREEE (reference sequence). DNA of the CDR3: TGTGCCAGCAGTTTAGGGGGAGAAGAGACCCAGTACTTC. Its protein product is CASSLGGEETQYF.

This clone was detected only once. The gene calls are TRBV28 and TRBJ2-7; 7 nucleotides align to TRBD2. Germline CDR1 is MDHEN and CDR2 is SYDVKM. With 5 bases clipped from V and 3 bases from J, the junction kept 7 bases outside the gene matches. This CDR3 region has 14 residues. The CDR3 region is CASSQNGGVYEQYF. The DNA for the CDR3 is TGTGCCAGCAGTCAGAATGGGGGGGTCTACGAGCAGTACTTC.

This chain links TRBV5-4 with TRBJ2-2, with D possibly being TRBD1 (6 bases). In germline, CDR1 is SGHNT, CDR2 YYREEE (reference sequence). The CDR3 is 15 amino acids. Trimming left V 2 bases short and J 7 bases short, with 15 bases between. The CDR3 nucleotides read TGTGCCAGCAGCTTAACCGGGACACCTATCGGGGAGCTGTTTTTT. Translated: CASSLTGTPIGELFF.

This clone was found once. The chain combines TRBV7-2 with TRBJ2-5, with TRBD2 as a possible D gene (5 bases). Germline V CDR1 and CDR2: SGHTA, FQGNSA. V shed 3 bases and J shed 0 bases, with 14 bases lying between them. CDR3 length: 16 residues. DNA for the CDR3: TGTGCCAGCAGCTTTGAAACTATAGCGTACCAAGAGACCCAGTACTTC. As protein: CASSFETIAYQETQYF. The whole variable domain, filled in from reference TRBV7-2 and TRBJ2-5, reads GAGVSQSPSNKVTEKGKDVELRCDPISGHTALYWYRQSLGQGLEFLIYFQGNSAPDKSGLPSDRFSAERTGGSVSTLTIQRTQQEDSAVYLCASSFETIAYQETQYFGPGTRLLVL.

V and J are TRBV4-1 and TRBJ2-2; maybe TRBD2 (5 bases). V was cut by 0 bases and J by 3 bases, with 14 bases left in between. CDR3 size: 17 residues. Germline V gene data show CDR1 as MGHRA and CDR2 as YSYEKL. CDR3 in DNA: TGCGCCAGCAGCCAAGATCATGAGAGGGCCTACACCGGGGAGCTGTTTTTT. It specifies CASSQDHERAYTGELFF.

V usage is TRBV5-1 and J usage is TRBJ2-3, with 8 nucleotides matching TRBD2. Trimming at V came to 3 bases and at J to 3 bases, leaving 9 bases not matched to a gene. The CDR3 is 16 amino acids. Germline CDR1 and CDR2: SGHRS and YFSETQ. The CDR3 bases are TGCGCCAGCAGCTGGACCCCCGGCGGGAGGACAGATACGCAGTATTTT. It yields the protein CASSWTPGGRTDTQYF.

The rearrangement joins TRBV7-8 to TRBJ2-3; D unresolved. The germline V gene has CDR1 SGHVS and CDR2 FQNEAQ. The CDR3 loop spans 14 amino acids. The germline V and J ends were trimmed by 5 bases and 11 bases, with 20 bases remaining between them. The CDR3: CASSPNHLESRQYF. Written as DNA, the CDR3 is TGTGCCAGCAGCCCCAACCATTTAGAATCCCGGCAGTATTTT.

This rearrangement joins TRBV4-1 to TRBJ1-2; D is possibly TRBD1 (6 bases). The germline V gene encodes CDR1 MGHRA and CDR2 YSYEKL. V was clipped by 2 bases and J by 7 bases, with 11 bases between them. The CDR3 is made up of 13 amino acids. This CDR3 reads CASSQTGGAGYTF. The CDR3 DNA reads TGCGCCAGCAGCCAAACCGGGGGGGCTGGCTACACCTTC.

The chain uses TRBV6-5 and TRBJ1-1; a weak D match, TRBD1 (6 bases). Germline V CDR1 and CDR2: MNHEY, SVGAGI. Trimming removed 0 bases from V and 5 bases from J, with 10 bases in between. The CDR3 is 14 amino acids. CDR3 sequence (DNA): TGTGCCAGCAGTTACTCAGCAGGGGAGACTGAAGCTTTCTTT. Encoded protein: CASSYSAGETEAFF.

This chain connects TRBV7-2 to TRBJ1-5; no clear D. The V end was cut by 3 bases, the J end by 1 base, with 10 bases between. CDR1 is SGHTA, CDR2 FQGNSA, per germline. The CDR3 consists of 15 residues. The CDR3 spells CASSFSAPSNQPQHF. CDR3 in DNA: TGTGCCAGCAGCTTTAGTGCTCCGAGCAATCAGCCCCAGCATTTT.